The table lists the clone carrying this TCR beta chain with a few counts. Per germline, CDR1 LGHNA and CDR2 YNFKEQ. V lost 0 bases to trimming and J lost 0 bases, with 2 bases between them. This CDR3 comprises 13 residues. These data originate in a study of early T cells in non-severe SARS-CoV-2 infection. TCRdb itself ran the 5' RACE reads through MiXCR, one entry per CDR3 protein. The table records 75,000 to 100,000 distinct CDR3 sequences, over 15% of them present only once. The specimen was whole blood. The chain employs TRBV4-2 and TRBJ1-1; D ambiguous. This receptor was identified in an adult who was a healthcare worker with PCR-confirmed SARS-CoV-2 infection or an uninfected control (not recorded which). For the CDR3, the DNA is TGTGCCAGCAGCCAAGATCTGAACACTGAAGCTTTCTTT. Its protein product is CASSQDLNTEAFF.